The clone carrying this T cell receptor beta chain was counted many times. The use of a sample-barcoded 5' primer and a J-beta primer mix characterized a second PCR of about 7 to 12 cycles. Each sample yielded at least 2.5 million CDR3-containing paired-end reads. TCRdb re-analysed the 5' RACE reads in MiXCR, keeping a single row per CDR3 protein. The table has approximately 730,000 distinct CDR3 sequences, 40% to 45% seen once. CDR3 size: 12 residues. V was cut by 4 bases and J by 4 bases, with 8 bases left in between. The germline CDR1 and CDR2 sequences are SGHTA and FQGNSA. These data originate in a study of blood T cells in healthy people across ages.

The sequenced material came from blood. The chain has TRBV7-2 and TRBJ2-7, with D uncertain. The sequence was collected from a woman aged 55-69 years in good health. CDR3: CASSSQTYEQYF. The CDR3 DNA is TGTGCCAGCAGCTCCCAGACTTACGAGCAGTACTTC. The full variable domain, completed using reference TRBV7-2 and TRBJ2-7, is GAGVSQSPSNKVTEKGKDVELRCDPISGHTALYWYRQSLGQGLEFLIYFQGNSAPDKSGLPSDRFSAERTGGSVSTLTIQRTQQEDSAVYLCASSSQTYEQYFGPGTRLTVT.